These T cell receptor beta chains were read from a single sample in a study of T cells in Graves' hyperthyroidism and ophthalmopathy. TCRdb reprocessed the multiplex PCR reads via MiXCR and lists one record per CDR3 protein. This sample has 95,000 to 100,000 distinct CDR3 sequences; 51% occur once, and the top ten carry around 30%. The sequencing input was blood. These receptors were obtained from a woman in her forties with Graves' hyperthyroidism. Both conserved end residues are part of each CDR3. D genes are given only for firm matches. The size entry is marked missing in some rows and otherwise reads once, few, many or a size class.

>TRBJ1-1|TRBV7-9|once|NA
TGTGCCAGCAGGGGCCTCGGGGTGATCGGGGGCACTGAAGCTTCCTTT
CASRGLGVIGGTEASF
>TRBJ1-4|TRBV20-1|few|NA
TGCAGTGGAAGAGAGGCAACTAATGAAAAACTGTTTTTT
CSGREATNEKLFF
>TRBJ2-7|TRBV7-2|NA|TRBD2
TGTGCCAGCAGCCCCCCGGGCCGAACAGGGGTCTCCTCCGGGACTAGCGGGTACGAGCAGTACTTC
CASSPPGRTGVSSGTSGYEQYF
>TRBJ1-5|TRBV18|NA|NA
TGTGCCAGCTCACCCCCAGGGTTGAGTCAGCCCCAGCATTTT
CASSPPGLSQPQHF
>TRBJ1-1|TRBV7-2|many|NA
TGTGCCAGCAGCCAAGTTGACATAAACACTGAAGCTTTCTTT
CASSQVDINTEAFF
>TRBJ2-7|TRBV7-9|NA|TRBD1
TGTGCCAGCTCACCTCGGGGGGACAGGGGTCTCGGGCAGTACTTC
CASSPRGDRGLGQYF
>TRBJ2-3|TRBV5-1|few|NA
TGCGCCAGCAAGCATGGGAATGAGGCAGATACGCAGTATTTT
CASKHGNEADTQYF
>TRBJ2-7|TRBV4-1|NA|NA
TGCGCCGGCAGCGGAGGGTCCTACGAGCAGTACTTC
CAGSGGSYEQYF
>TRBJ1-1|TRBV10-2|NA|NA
TGCGCCAGCAGTGAACGTTCAGGGACTGAAGCTTTCTTT
CASSERSGTEAFF
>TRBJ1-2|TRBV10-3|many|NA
TGTGCCATCAGTTACAGGAGGGGAGGCCGGGGCTACACCTTC
CAISYRRGGRGYTF
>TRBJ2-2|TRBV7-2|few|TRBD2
TGTGCCAGCAGCTCCCCGGGGGGGAGCACCGGGGAGCTGTTTTTT
CASSSPGGSTGELFF
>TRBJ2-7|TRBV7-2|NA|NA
TGTGCCCGCAGCTCTAGGAGCAACGAGCAGTACTTC
CARSSRSNEQYF
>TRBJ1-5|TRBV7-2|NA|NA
TGTGCCAGCAGCTGGAAGGTGGGGAATCAGCCCCAGCATTTT
CASSWKVGNQPQHF